A selection of T cell receptor beta chains follows, all from one sample in a study of vaccination and CD4 T cells after COVID-19. TCRdb fed the PCR reads into MiXCR, producing one record per CDR3 protein. The table shows under 25,000 distinct CDR3 sequences, with more than 20% occurring only once. These TCRs' antigens remain unknown. Specimen: cultured CD4+ T cells from blood. Source of these receptors: a human donor with COVID-19. The CDR3 runs from the conserved cysteine through the conserved F or W. Each record gives: J gene, D gene, V gene, clone size, CDR3 protein, CDR3 DNA. A D gene is named only where the DNA matches it firmly. Size is stated for part of the rows, as once, few or many counts, or as a class when the clone is expanded.

TRBJ2-3 | TRBD1 | TRBV19 | medium-sized | CASSMQVAQGGSDTQYF | TGTGCCAGTAGTATGCAAGTCGCACAGGGGGGCTCAGATACGCAGTATTTT
TRBJ2-3 | TRBD2 | TRBV4-2 | few | CASSQAGGTQYF | TGTGCCAGCAGCCAAGCGGGGGGTACGCAGTATTTT
TRBJ2-7 | TRBD2 | TRBV15 | NA | CATSRAAGGHFEQYF | TGTGCCACCAGCAGAGCGGCGGGGGGGCACTTCGAGCAGTACTTC
TRBJ2-1 | NA | TRBV11-2 | NA | CASSASKGGVSEQFF | TGTGCCAGCAGCGCATCTAAAGGGGGGGTTAGTGAGCAGTTCTTC
TRBJ1-1 | TRBD1 | TRBV5-1 | NA | CASSDSRGSAFF | TGCGCCAGCAGCGACTCCAGGGGGTCGGCTTTCTTT
TRBJ2-5 | TRBD2 | TRBV19 | few | CASSEAGRGTGETQYF | TGTGCCAGTAGTGAAGCGGGGCGGGGAACGGGGGAGACCCAGTACTTC
TRBJ1-5 | NA | TRBV6-2/TRBV6-3 | NA | CASKEGGAVQPQHF | TGTGCCAGCAAAGAGGGGGGGGCGGTTCAGCCCCAGCATTTT
TRBJ2-2 | TRBD1 | TRBV4-2 | NA | CTSMAGGTGELFF | TGTACCAGCATGGCAGGGGGCACCGGGGAGCTGTTTTTT
TRBJ1-1 | NA | TRBV30 | few | CAWIPGGAFF | TGTGCCTGGATCCCTGGGGGAGCTTTCTTT
TRBJ1-3 | NA | TRBV12-3/TRBV12-4 | NA | CASSRQSSGEGGNTIYF | TGTGCCAGCAGTCGCCAGTCCTCAGGGGAGGGTGGAAACACCATATATTTT
TRBJ2-7 | TRBD1 | TRBV19 | NA | CASTDRRTYEQYF | TGTGCCAGTACGGACAGGAGGACCTACGAGCAGTACTTC
TRBJ2-1 | NA | TRBV6-2/TRBV6-3 | NA | CASTPRRRGDNEQFF | TGTGCCAGCACCCCTAGGAGGCGGGGCGACAATGAGCAGTTCTTC
TRBJ1-5 | NA | TRBV19 | few | CASSTRTILDQPQHF | TGTGCCAGTAGTACTAGGACAATTTTGGATCAGCCCCAGCATTTT
TRBJ2-1 | NA | TRBV6-1 | NA | CASKSGSGFTRNEQFF | TGTGCCAGCAAATCAGGGTCGGGTTTTACTAGGAATGAGCAGTTCTTC
TRBJ2-7 | NA | TRBV18 | NA | CASSPGFYEQYF | TGTGCCAGCTCACCAGGGTTCTACGAGCAGTACTTC
TRBJ1-6 | NA | TRBV5-4 | NA | CASSPPEATPLHF | TGTGCCAGCAGCCCACCCGAGGCGACACCCCTCCACTTT
TRBJ1-2 | TRBD1 | TRBV11-2 | few | CASSVDRAGGYTF | TGTGCCAGCAGCGTAGACAGGGCTGGCGGCTACACCTTC
TRBJ2-5 | TRBD1 | TRBV19 | few | CASSSGQGQETQYF | TGTGCCAGTAGTTCGGGACAGGGGCAAGAGACCCAGTACTTC
TRBJ1-1 | NA | TRBV5-1 | few | CASSLMKNTEAFF | TGCGCCAGCAGCTTGATGAAGAACACTGAAGCTTTCTTT
TRBJ2-5 | NA | TRBV6-5 | few | CASSYSAETQYF | TGTGCCAGCAGTTACTCGGCCGAGACCCAGTACTTC
TRBJ1-2 | TRBD1 | TRBV7-2 | medium-sized | CASSRIRTGRNGYTF | TGTGCCAGCAGCCGTATCCGGACAGGGAGGAATGGCTACACCTTC
TRBJ1-1 | NA | TRBV6-5 | NA | CASSYSTVNTEAFF | TGTGCCAGCAGTTACTCGACAGTGAACACTGAAGCTTTCTTT